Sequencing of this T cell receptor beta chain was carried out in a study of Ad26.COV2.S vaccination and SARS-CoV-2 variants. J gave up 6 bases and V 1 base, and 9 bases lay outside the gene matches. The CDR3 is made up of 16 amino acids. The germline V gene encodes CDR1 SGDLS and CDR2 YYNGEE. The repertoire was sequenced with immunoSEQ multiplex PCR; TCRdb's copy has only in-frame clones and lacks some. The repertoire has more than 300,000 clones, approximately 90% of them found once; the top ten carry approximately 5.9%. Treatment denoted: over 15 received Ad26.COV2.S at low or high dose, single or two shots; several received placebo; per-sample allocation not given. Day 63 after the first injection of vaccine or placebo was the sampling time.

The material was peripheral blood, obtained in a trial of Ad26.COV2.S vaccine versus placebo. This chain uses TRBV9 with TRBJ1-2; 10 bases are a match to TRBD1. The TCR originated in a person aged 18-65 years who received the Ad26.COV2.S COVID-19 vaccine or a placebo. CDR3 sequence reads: CASSVPETGGANGYTF. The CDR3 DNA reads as TGTGCCAGCAGCGTACCGGAGACAGGGGGCGCGAATGGCTACACCTTC. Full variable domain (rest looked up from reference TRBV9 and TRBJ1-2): DSGVTQTPKHLITATGQRVTLRCSPRSGDLSVYWYQQSLDQGLQFLIQYYNGEERAKGNILERFSAQQFPDLHSELNLSSLELGDSALYFCASSVPETGGANGYTFGSGTRLTVV.